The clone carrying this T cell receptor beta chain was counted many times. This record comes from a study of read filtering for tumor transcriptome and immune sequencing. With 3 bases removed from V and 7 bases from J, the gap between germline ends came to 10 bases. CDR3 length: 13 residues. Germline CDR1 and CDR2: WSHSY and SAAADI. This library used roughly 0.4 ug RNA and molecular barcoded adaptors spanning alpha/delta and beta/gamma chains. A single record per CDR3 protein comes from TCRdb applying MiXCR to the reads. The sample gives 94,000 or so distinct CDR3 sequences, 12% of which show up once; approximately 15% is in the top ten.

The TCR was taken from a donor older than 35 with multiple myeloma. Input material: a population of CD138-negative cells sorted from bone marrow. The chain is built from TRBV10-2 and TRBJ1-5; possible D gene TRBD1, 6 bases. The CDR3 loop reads CASSEYREQPQHF. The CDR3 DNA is TGCGCCAGCAGTGAATACAGGGAACAGCCCCAGCATTTT.